This TCR beta chain was sequenced during a study of sequential checkpoint blockade in melanoma. Study background: Patients were randomized 1:1 to nivolumab-then-ipilimumab or ipilimumab-then-nivolumab first-line. DNA from more than 75 pretreatment tumor samples underwent TCRβ immunosequencing.

Only in-frame clones appear in the TCRdb table, and some are missing; sequencing was by immunoSEQ multiplex PCR. There are around 2,400 clones in the sample; around 20% occur only once, and roughly 20% lies in the top ten. This clone was counted between two and nine times. Its specificity is not known. Stated treatment: randomized to nivolumab then ipilimumab (arm A) or the reverse (arm B). Study outcomes and limitations: Pretreatment TIL clonality tracked with response in the nivolumab-first arm.

The ends were cut back, 7 bases at V and 6 bases at J, with 12 bases in the middle. This CDR3 has 13 amino acids. Germline V gene sequence: CDR1 LNHDA, CDR2 SQIVND (reference sequence). This receptor was taken from a human donor with melanoma. This chain connects TRBV19 to TRBJ2-2, with D tentatively TRBD1 (6 bases). Source: tumor tissue (inferred from file names), taken from a patient given nivolumab and ipilimumab in sequence. The chain's CDR3 is CASTAGAAGELFF. The CDR3 DNA is TGTGCCAGTACGGCAGGGGCCGCCGGGGAGCTGTTTTTT. Looking up the rest from reference TRBV19 and TRBJ2-2 gives the full variable domain: DGGITQSPKYLFRKEGQNVTLSCEQNLNHDAMYWYRQDPGQGLRLIYYSQIVNDFQKGDIAEGYSVSREKKESFPLTVTSAQKNPTAFYLCASTAGAAGELFFGEGSRLTVL.